These 3 T cell receptor beta chains came from one sample sequenced in a study of blood T cells in healthy people across ages. A J-beta primer mix and a sample-barcoded 5' primer were used in a second PCR of roughly 6 to 11 cycles. TCRdb passed the 5' RACE reads through MiXCR, listing each CDR3 protein once. The sample consists of 800,000 to 950,000 distinct CDR3 sequences, about 48% of them appearing once. Sequencing was done on a sample of blood. The receptors derive from a man under 40 in good health.

V is TRBV7-2 and J is TRBJ2-1; 10 bases agree with TRBD2. The DNA end is more similar to TRBJ2-7, so the J call may be wrong. Germline lookup yields CDR1 SGHTA and CDR2 FQGNSA. This CDR3 is built from 15 residues. The CDR3: CASSQRGGRYNEQYF. CDR3 coding DNA: TGTGCCAGCAGCCAGCGGGGGGGCCGATACAATGAGCAGTACTTC.

The V gene is TRBV4-3, the J gene TRBJ2-7; unclear D gene. The CDR3 is 15 amino acids. The germline V gene has CDR1 LGHNA and CDR2 YSLEER. V was shortened by 1 base and J by 0 bases, with 10 bases between the two germline ends. The CDR3 sequence is CASSQAHGSSYEQYF. As DNA, the CDR3 is TGCGCCAGCAGCCAAGCGCATGGAAGCTCCTACGAGCAGTACTTC.

This clonotype appeared a few times. The chain recombines TRBV4-1 with TRBJ2-7, with 8 bases that match TRBD1. CDR3 length: 15 residues. Germline CDR1 and CDR2: MGHRA and YSYEKL. V trimming: 4 bases; J trimming: 2 bases; junction bases outside the gene matches: 7. The CDR3 loop is CASSLQGAAAYEQYF. The CDR3, as DNA: TGCGCCAGCAGCCTCCAGGGGGCGGCGGCCTACGAGCAGTACTTC.